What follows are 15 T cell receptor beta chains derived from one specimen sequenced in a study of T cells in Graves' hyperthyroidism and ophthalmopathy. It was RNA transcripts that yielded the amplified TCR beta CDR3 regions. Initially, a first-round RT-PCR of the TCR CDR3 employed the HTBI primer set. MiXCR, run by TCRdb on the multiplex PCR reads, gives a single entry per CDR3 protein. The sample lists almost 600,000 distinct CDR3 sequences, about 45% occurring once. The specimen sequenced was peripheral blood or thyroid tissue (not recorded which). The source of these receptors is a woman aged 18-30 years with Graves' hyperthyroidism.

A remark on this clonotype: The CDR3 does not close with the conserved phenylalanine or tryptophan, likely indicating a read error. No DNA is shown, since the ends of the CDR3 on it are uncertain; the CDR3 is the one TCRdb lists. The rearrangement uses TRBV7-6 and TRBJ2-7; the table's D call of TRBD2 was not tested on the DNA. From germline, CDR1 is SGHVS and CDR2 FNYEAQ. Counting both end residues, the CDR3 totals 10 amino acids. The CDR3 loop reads CASSNPGLAG.

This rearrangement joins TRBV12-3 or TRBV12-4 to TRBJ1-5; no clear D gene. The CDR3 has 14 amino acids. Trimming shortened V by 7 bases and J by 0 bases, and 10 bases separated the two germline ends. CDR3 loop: CASMGGTSNQPQHF. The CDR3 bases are TGTGCCAGCATGGGAGGCACTAGCAATCAGCCCCAGCATTTT.

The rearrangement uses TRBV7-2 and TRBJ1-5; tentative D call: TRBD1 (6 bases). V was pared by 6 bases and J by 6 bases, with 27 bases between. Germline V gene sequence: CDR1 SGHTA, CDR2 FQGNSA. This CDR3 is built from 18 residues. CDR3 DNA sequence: TGTGCCAGCAGGAGGAGCGGGATTGGCACCGGGGGGCTTCAGCCCCAGCATTTT. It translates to CASRRSGIGTGGLQPQHF.

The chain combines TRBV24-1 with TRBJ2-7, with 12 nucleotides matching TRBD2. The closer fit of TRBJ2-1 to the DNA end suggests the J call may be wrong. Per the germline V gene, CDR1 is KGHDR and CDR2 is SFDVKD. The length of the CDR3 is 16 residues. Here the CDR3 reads CATSDPLTSGSDEQFF. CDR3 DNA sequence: TGTGCCACCAGTGATCCGTTGACTAGCGGGAGTGATGAGCAGTTCTTC.

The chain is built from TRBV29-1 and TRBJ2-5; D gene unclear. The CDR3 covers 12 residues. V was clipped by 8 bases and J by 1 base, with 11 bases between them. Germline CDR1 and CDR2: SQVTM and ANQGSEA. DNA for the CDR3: TGCAGCTCCCGAATGAGCCAAGAGACCCAGTACTTC. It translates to CSSRMSQETQYF.

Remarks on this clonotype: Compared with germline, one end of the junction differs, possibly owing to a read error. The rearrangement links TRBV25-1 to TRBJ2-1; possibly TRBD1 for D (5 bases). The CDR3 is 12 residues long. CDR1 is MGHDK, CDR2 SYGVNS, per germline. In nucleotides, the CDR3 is TGTGCCAGCAAGGGGTCCTCCAATGAGCAGTTCTTC. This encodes CASKGSSNEQFF.

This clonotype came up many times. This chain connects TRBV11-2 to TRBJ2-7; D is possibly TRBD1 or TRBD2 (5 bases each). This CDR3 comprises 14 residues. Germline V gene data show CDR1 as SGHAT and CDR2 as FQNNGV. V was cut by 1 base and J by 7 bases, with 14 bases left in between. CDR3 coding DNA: TGTGCCAGCAGCTTAGGAGGGGAATTCCAGGAGCAGTACTTC. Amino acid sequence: CASSLGGEFQEQYF.

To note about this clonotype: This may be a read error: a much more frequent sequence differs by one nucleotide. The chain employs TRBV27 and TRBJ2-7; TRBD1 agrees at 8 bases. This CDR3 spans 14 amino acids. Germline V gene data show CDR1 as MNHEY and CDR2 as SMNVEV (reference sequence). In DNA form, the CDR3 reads TGTGCCAGCAGTACACCGGACAGGGTTGGCGAGCAGTGCTTC. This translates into CASSTPDRVGEQCF.

CDR3 amino acids: CASSFSIPDTQYF. The DNA of the CDR3 is TGTGCCAGCAGTTTTAGCATCCCAGATACGCAGTATTTT. This chain joins TRBV7-4 and TRBJ2-3; D remains unclear. Trimming took 6 bases from V and 4 from J, leaving 11 bases between them. The CDR3 contains 13 residues. Looked up from germline, CDR1 is SGHVT and CDR2 is SQSDAQ.

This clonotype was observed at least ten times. DNA for the CDR3: TGTGCCAGCAGCCCTCAGGGGGACTATGGCTACACCTTC. Translation gives CASSPQGDYGYTF. The chain employs TRBV7-8 and TRBJ1-2; 7 positions match TRBD1. This CDR3 region has 13 residues. With 5 bases clipped from V and 3 bases from J, the junction kept 3 bases outside the gene matches. Per germline, CDR1 SGHVS and CDR2 FQNEAQ.

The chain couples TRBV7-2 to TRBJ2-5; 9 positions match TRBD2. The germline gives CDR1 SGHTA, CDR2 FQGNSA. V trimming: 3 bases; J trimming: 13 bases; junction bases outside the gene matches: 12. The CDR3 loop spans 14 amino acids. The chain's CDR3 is CASSFGLAPRVWYF. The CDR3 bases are TGTGCCAGCAGCTTCGGACTAGCGCCAAGGGTATGGTACTTC.

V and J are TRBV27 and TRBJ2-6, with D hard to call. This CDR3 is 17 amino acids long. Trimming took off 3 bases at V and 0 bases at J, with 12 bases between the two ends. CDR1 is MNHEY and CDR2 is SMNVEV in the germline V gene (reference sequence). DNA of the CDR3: TGTGCCAGCAGTTTTGAAGGCAGTCTCTCTGGGGCCAACGTCCTGACTTTC. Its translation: CASSFEGSLSGANVLTF.

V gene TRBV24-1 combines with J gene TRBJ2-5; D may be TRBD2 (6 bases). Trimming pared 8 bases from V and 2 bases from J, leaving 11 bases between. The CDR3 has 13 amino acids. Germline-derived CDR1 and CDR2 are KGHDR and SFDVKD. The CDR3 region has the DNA TGTGCCACCAACGGCGGGGAACAAGAGACCCAGTACTTC. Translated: CATNGGEQETQYF.

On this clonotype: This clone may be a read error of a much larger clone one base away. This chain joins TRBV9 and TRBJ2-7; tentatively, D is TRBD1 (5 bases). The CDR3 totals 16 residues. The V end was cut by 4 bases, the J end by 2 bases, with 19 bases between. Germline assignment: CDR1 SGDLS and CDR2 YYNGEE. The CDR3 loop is CASSSIDRTSPYEQYF. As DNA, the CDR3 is TGTGCCAGCAGCTCTATCGACAGAACGAGCCCCTACGAGCAGTACTTC.

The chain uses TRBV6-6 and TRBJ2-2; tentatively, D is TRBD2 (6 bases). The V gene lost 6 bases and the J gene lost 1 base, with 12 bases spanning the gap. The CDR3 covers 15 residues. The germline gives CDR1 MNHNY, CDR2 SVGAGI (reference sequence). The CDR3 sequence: CASRLGGGNTGELFF. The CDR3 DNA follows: TGTGCCAGCAGGCTGGGAGGAGGGAACACCGGGGAGCTGTTTTTT.